This T cell receptor (beta chain) is from a study of blood T cell repertoires in COVID-19. The germline CDR1 and CDR2 sequences are LGHNA and YSLEER. V dropped 0 bases and J dropped 0 bases, with 17 bases sitting between them. The CDR3 is 18 residues long. The data were produced by immunoSEQ multiplex PCR, yet TCRdb's version contains in-frame clones alone and is incomplete. The sample consists of more than 350,000 clones, around 89% of them appearing once. This chain connects TRBV4-3 to TRBJ1-1; D might be TRBD1 (6 bases). The TCR sequence derives from a woman aged 25 to 45 with COVID-19, enrolled during active disease. Sequenced input: peripheral blood. The CDR3 coding sequence is TGCGCCAGCAGCCAAGACGGCGGCAGGGGAGACATGAACACTGAAGCTTTCTTT. Amino acid sequence: CASSQDGGRGDMNTEAFF.